A single T cell receptor (beta chain) is shown here with its context. Its antigen remains unknown. The data were taken from a study of vaccination and CD4 T cells after COVID-19. Noted treatment: roughly 11-day PBMC culture with coronavirus spike peptide pools or control peptides (ViraFEST assay). Researchers used the Oncomine TCR Beta short-read assay to sequence DNA from cultured CD4+ T cells. One entry per CDR3 protein results from TCRdb running MiXCR on the PCR reads. The repertoire holds some 11,000 distinct CDR3 sequences, with 54% as singletons. CDR1 and CDR2 from the germline V gene are MNHEY and SVGAGI. V lost 2 bases, J lost 10 bases, and 7 bases stayed unmatched. This CDR3 is 14 amino acids long.

Sequences were obtained from CD4+ T cells from blood, cultured in vitro. The chain links TRBV6-5 to TRBJ2-4; 8 bases agree with TRBD1. The clonotype comes from a human donor who had recovered from COVID-19. CDR3 loop: CASSYRGQGEIQYF. CDR3 coding DNA: TGTGCCAGCAGTTACCGAGGACAGGGAGAAATTCAGTACTTC.